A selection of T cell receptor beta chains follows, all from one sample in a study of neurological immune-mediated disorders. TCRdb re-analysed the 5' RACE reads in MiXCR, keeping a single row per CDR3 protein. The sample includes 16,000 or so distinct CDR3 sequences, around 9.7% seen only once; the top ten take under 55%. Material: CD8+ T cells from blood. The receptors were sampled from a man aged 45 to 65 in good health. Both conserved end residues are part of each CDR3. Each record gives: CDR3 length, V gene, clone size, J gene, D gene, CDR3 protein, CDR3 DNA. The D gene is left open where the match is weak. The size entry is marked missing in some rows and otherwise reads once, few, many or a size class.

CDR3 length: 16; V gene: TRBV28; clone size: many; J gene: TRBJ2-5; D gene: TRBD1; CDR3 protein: CASSFSEQGAGETQYF; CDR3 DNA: TGTGCCAGCAGTTTCTCTGAGCAGGGGGCGGGGGAGACCCAGTACTTC
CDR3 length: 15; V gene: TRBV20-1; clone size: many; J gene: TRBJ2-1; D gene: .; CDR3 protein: CSASEHLWSYNEQFF; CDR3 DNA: TGCAGTGCATCGGAACACTTATGGTCCTACAATGAGCAGTTCTTC
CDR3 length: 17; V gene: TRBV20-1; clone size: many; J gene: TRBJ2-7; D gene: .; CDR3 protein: CSAKCSDFGHSSYEQYF; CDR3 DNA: TGCAGTGCTAAGTGTAGCGACTTTGGGCACAGCTCCTACGAGCAGTACTTC
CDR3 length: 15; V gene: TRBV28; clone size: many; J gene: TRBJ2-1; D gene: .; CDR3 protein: CASSFSGDASDEQFF; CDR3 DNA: TGTGCCAGCAGTTTTTCAGGTGACGCCTCCGATGAGCAGTTCTTC
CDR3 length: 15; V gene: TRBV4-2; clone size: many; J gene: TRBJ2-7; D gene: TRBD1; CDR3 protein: CASSRTAQGAYEQYF; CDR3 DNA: TGTGCCAGCAGCCGAACGGCCCAGGGGGCTTACGAGCAGTACTTC
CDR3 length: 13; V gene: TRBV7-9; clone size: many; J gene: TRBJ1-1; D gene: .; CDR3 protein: CASSWGGGTEAFF; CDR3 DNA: TGTGCCAGCAGCTGGGGTGGGGGGACTGAAGCTTTCTTT
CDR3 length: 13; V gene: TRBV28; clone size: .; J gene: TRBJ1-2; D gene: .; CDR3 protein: CASTQTGTYGYTF; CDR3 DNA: TGTGCCAGCACTCAAACAGGGACCTATGGCTACACCTTC
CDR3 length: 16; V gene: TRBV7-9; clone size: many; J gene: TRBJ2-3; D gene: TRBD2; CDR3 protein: CASSGVAGPSTDTQYF; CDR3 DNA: TGTGCCAGCAGCGGAGTAGCGGGACCTAGCACAGATACGCAGTATTTT
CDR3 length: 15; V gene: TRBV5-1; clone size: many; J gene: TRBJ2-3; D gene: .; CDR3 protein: CASSLISGSTDTQYF; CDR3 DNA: TGCGCCAGCAGCTTGATCAGCGGGAGCACAGATACGCAGTATTTT
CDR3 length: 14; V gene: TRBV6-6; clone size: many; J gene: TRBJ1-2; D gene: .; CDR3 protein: CASSSTGTPYGYTF; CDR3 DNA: TGTGCCAGCAGTTCCACAGGGACGCCCTATGGCTACACCTTC
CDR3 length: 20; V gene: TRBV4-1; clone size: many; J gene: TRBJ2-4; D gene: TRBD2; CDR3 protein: CASSQDPPGLAGLAKNIQYF; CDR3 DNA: TGCGCCAGCAGCCAAGATCCCCCGGGGCTAGCGGGACTAGCCAAAAACATTCAGTACTTC
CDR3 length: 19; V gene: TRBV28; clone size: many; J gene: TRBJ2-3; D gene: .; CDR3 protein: CASSGSPVGGRLSTDTQYF; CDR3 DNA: TGTGCCAGCAGTGGGTCGCCCGTCGGGGGGCGCTTGAGCACAGATACGCAGTATTTT
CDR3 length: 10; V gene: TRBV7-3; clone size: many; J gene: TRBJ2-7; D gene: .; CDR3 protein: CATRDYEQYF; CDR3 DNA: TGTGCCACTAGGGACTACGAGCAGTACTTC
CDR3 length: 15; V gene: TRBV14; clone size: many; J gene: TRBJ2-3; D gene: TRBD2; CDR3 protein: CASSHWGLGTDTQYF; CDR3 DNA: TGTGCCAGCAGCCACTGGGGACTAGGTACAGATACGCAGTATTTT
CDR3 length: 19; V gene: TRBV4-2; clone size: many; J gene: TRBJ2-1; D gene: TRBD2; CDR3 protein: CASSQPGLAEWGPYNEQFF; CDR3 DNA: TGTGCCAGCAGCCAGCCGGGACTAGCGGAGTGGGGCCCCTACAATGAGCAGTTCTTC
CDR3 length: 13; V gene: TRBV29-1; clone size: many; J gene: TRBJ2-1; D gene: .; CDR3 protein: CGGQGPWVNEQFF; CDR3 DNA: TGCGGGGGCCAGGGGCCGTGGGTCAATGAGCAGTTCTTC
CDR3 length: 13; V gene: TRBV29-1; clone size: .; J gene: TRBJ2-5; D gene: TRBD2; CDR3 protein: CSVALAEGETQYF; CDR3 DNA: TGCAGCGTTGCCCTAGCGGAGGGGGAGACCCAGTACTTC